This TCR beta chain was identified in a study of CD8+ T cells in alopecia areata. Turning to the study itself: Tofacitinib ran for 6 to 18 months before 6 months off drug.

RNA was isolated and reverse transcribed to cDNA, the sequencing template. Repertoires were generated with immunoSEQ multiplex PCR, while TCRdb's copy carries only in-frame clones and drops some. The sample comprises over 150,000 clones, about 63% of which are singletons, and 1.7% rests with the top ten. The sample was CD4+ T cells sorted from blood, taken at week 0. This clonotype originated in a human donor with alopecia areata.

DNA of the CDR3: TGTGCCAGCACTTCCGGAGGTGGGCAGTTCTTC. This sequence encodes CASTSGGGQFF. V usage is TRBV5-6 and J usage is TRBJ2-1; possibly TRBD2 for D (5 bases). Trimming cost V 6 bases and J 12 bases, with 13 bases left between them. Per germline, CDR1 SGHDT and CDR2 YYEEEE. The length of the CDR3 is 11 residues.